This T cell receptor (beta chain) was identified in a study of identical twins. V lost 3 bases to trimming and J lost 3 bases, with 4 bases between them. The CDR3 consists of 11 residues. Germline V lookup: CDR1 DFQATT, CDR2 SNEGSKA (reference sequence). TCRdb analysed the 5' RACE reads with MiXCR anew, one entry per CDR3 protein. The table has under 900,000 distinct CDR3 sequences, around 12% seen once. Study findings and constraints: Insertion counts were lower in abundant cord blood beta clonotypes, a trend that memory repertoires did not show.

This clonotype was seen more than once but under ten times. The antigen is unknown. These data were likewise used in another study, on yellow fever vaccine responses in identical twins.

The receptor's source is a woman younger than 30 in good health. The chain couples TRBV20-1 to TRBJ2-3; D gene ambiguous. The source material was PBMCs. The CDR3 coding sequence is TGCAGTGCTAGCATAACAGATACGCAGTATTTT. Translating gives CSASITDTQYF.